The next 32 T cell receptor beta chains were all read from a single sample in a study of OX40 agonist ivuxolimab in advanced cancers. The repertoire was sequenced with immunoSEQ multiplex PCR; TCRdb's copy has only in-frame clones and lacks some. The sample lists tens of thousands of clones, 70% to 85% occurring once. The sample was CD4+ or CD8+ T cells sorted from blood, taken in a trial of the OX40 agonist ivuxolimab. The receptors stem from an adult with an advanced solid tumor such as melanoma, head and neck, liver or kidney cancer.

The J gene is TRBJ2-5, the V gene TRBV5-1; 9 positions agree with TRBD2. V was clipped by 2 bases and J by 7 bases; unmatched bases: 3. Germline V gene lookup returns CDR1 SGHRS and CDR2 YFSETQ. CDR3 size: 13 residues. CDR3 amino acids: CASSLGSGGTQYF. CDR3 nucleotide sequence: TGCGCCAGCAGCTTAGGTAGCGGGGGGACCCAGTACTTC.

The chain joins TRBV6-1 to TRBJ2-7; 7 nucleotides align to TRBD1. J lost 6 bases, V lost 6 bases, and 11 bases had no gene match. The CDR3 contains 14 residues. Germline CDR1 reads MNHNS; CDR2 reads SASEGT. The CDR3 coding sequence is TGTGCCAGCAGCCCCAGGGGGAAAACAGTCGAGCAGTACGTC. It is translated as CASSPRGKTVEQYV.

In its sample, this clone was seen once. The V gene is TRBV2, the J gene TRBJ2-5, with 11 bases identical to TRBD2. V shed 8 bases, J shed 5 bases, and the junction held 16 bases outside the gene matches. The CDR3 is 17 residues long. Germline V gene data show CDR1 as SNHLY and CDR2 as FYNNEI. Here the CDR3 DNA reads TGTGCCAGCTGTGGGCTTAGCGGGGGGGTTCTCGGGGAGACCCAGTACTTC. This sequence encodes CASCGLSGGVLGETQYF.

The genes are TRBV4-1 and TRBJ1-1; 7 bases map to TRBD1. CDR1 and CDR2 from the germline V gene are MGHRA and YSYEKL. J lost 9 bases, V lost 2 bases, and 3 bases had no gene match. The CDR3 loop spans 12 amino acids. CDR3 sequence: CASSQLQGKAFF. The CDR3 DNA sequence: TGCGCCAGCAGCCAACTACAGGGGAAAGCTTTCTTT.

The J gene is TRBJ1-1, the V gene TRBV6-5; D may be TRBD1 (5 bases). The CDR3 totals 13 residues. Germline-derived CDR1 and CDR2 are MNHEY and SVGAGI. The ends were cut back, 0 bases at V and 5 bases at J, with 7 bases in the middle. CDR3 residues: CASSYSAGTEAFF. The CDR3 DNA sequence: TGTGCCAGCAGTTACTCGGCAGGGACTGAAGCTTTCTTT.

This clone has only a few counts. Here the CDR3 DNA reads TGTGCCAGCAGTGAAGCGCCGGGTTACGAGCAGTACGTC. This translates into CASSEAPGYEQYV. V usage is TRBV2 and J usage is TRBJ2-7; D call uncertain. The CDR3 has 13 residues. The ends were cut back, 0 bases at V and 4 bases at J, with 7 bases in the middle. The germline gives CDR1 SNHLY, CDR2 FYNNEI.

The rearrangement joins TRBV11-3 to TRBJ1-1; 7 bases agree with TRBD1. Germline CDR1 SGHNT, CDR2 YENEEA. The CDR3 runs to 13 residues. Unmatched junction bases numbered 3, after V lost 5 bases and J lost 3 bases. DNA for the CDR3: TGTGCCAGCAGCCCCGGGACAGACACTGAAGCTTTCTTT. Protein product: CASSPGTDTEAFF. Full variable domain (remainder filled in from reference TRBV11-3 and TRBJ1-1): EAGVVQSPRYKIIEKKQPVAFWCNPISGHNTLYWYLQNLGQGPELLIRYENEEAVDDSQLPKDRFSAERLKGVDSTLKIQPAELGDSAVYLCASSPGTDTEAFFGQGTRLTVV.

The gene calls are TRBV7-2 and TRBJ1-6, with D tentatively TRBD1 (5 bases). The CDR3 runs to 17 residues. CDR1 is SGHTA and CDR2 is FQGNSA in the germline V gene. The V and J ends lost 3 bases and 4 bases respectively, with 16 bases between them. In nucleotides, the CDR3 is TGTGCCAGCAGCTTGGGGCGAACAGGAATTTATAATTCACCCCTCCACTTT. This codes for CASSLGRTGIYNSPLHF.

This chain joins TRBV30 and TRBJ1-1; TRBD1 agrees at 7 bases. V lost 7 bases to trimming and J lost 2 bases; unmatched junction nucleotides: 7. The CDR3 loop spans 13 amino acids. Germline values: CDR1 GTSNPN, CDR2 SVGIG (reference sequence). The CDR3, as DNA: TGTGCCTTGGGACAGTTCTTTAACACTGAAGCTTTCTTT. Translation: CALGQFFNTEAFF.

The chain carries TRBV2 and TRBJ2-3, with D possibly being TRBD1 or TRBD2 (5 bases each). The V end lost 7 bases, the J end lost 2 bases, and 10 bases lay between the germline ends. The length of the CDR3 is 13 residues. Germline values: CDR1 SNHLY, CDR2 FYNNEI. The CDR3 nucleotides read TGTGCCAGCAAATGGGGACCCACAGATACGCAGTATTTT. The encoded protein is CASKWGPTDTQYF.

This clone is categorized as medium-sized. The junction differs from germline at one of its ends, possibly a read error. The chain employs TRBV9 and TRBJ1-6; no definite D call. The CDR3 has 13 residues. Germline CDR1 is SGDLS and CDR2 is YYNGEE. In DNA, the CDR3 is TGTGCCAGCAGCGTCTTATATAGTTCACCCCTCCACTTT. This gives the protein CASSVLYSSPLHF.

The CDR3 is CASSLGTANTEAFF. CDR3 nucleotides: TGTGCCAGCAGCCTAGGGACAGCGAACACTGAAGCTTTCTTT. This chain joins TRBV4-2 and TRBJ1-1; TRBD1 matches at 7 bases. The germline CDR1 and CDR2 sequences are LGHNA and YNFKEQ. V trimming: 4 bases; J trimming: 1 base; junction bases outside the gene matches: 3. The CDR3 loop spans 14 amino acids.

This chain joins TRBV6-1 and TRBJ1-5, with D uncertain. Germline CDR1 is MNHNS and CDR2 is SASEGT. Trimming pared 7 bases from V and 5 bases from J, leaving 12 bases between. This CDR3 comprises 13 residues. The CDR3 loop is CASNGEGDQPQHF. CDR3 nucleotide sequence: TGTGCCAGCAATGGGGAGGGAGATCAGCCCCAGCATTTT.

This clone was counted once. For the CDR3, the DNA is TGTGCCAGCAGTGTCGATCCCAGGGCTGAAGCTTTCTTT. It specifies CASSVDPRAEAFF. The chain combines TRBV6-5 with TRBJ1-1; TRBD1 might be the D (5 bases). V lost 5 bases and J lost 6, with 13 bases in between. This CDR3 has 13 residues. CDR1 is MNHEY, CDR2 SVGAGI, per germline.

This clone has ten or more counts. The chain couples TRBV27 to TRBJ1-5; D is unclear. Germline values: CDR1 MNHEY, CDR2 SMNVEV (reference sequence). The CDR3 length is 14 residues. The germline V and J ends were trimmed by 2 bases and 1 base, with 6 bases remaining between them. In nucleotides, the CDR3 is TGTGCCAGCAGTTTAGGCGGAAGCAATCAGCCCCAGCATTTT. Protein sequence: CASSLGGSNQPQHF.

The V and J genes are TRBV6-6 and TRBJ1-5; D gene uncertain. CDR3 size: 12 residues. The germline CDR1 and CDR2 sequences are MNHNY and SVGAGI (reference sequence). Trimming left V 7 bases short and J 2 bases short, with 6 bases between. The CDR3 coding sequence is TGTGCCAGCAAAAATGGCAATCAGCCCCAGCATTTT. This translates into CASKNGNQPQHF.

The chain uses TRBV7-3 and TRBJ2-1; D is perhaps TRBD1 or TRBD2 (5 bases each). Between the trimmed V and J ends, which lost 2 bases and 7 bases, there was a span of 12 bases. Germline CDR1 SGHTA, CDR2 FQGTGA. This CDR3 is 14 amino acids long. The CDR3 sequence is CASSLEGLRNEQFF. CDR3 bases: TGTGCCAGCAGCTTAGAGGGGCTGAGGAATGAGCAGTTCTTC.

This rearrangement joins TRBV19 to TRBJ1-5, with D tentatively TRBD1 (5 bases). V was cut by 5 bases and J by 5 bases, with 7 bases left in between. CDR3 length: 12 amino acids. In germline, CDR1 is LNHDA, CDR2 SQIVND (reference sequence). The CDR3 sequence is CASSLRDQPQHF. DNA for the CDR3: TGTGCCAGTAGTCTCAGGGATCAGCCCCAGCATTTT.

The rearrangement links TRBV30 to TRBJ1-1; unclear D gene. This CDR3 contains 11 residues. From germline, CDR1 is GTSNPN and CDR2 SVGIG (reference sequence). V lost 2 bases to trimming and J lost 8 bases, with 9 bases between them. CDR3 DNA sequence: TGTGCCTGGAGTCTCCGGGCCGAAGCTTTCTTT. This gives the protein CAWSLRAEAFF. Filled out from reference TRBV30 and TRBJ1-1, the complete variable domain reads SQTIHQWPATLVQPVGSPLSLECTVEGTSNPNLYWYRQAAGRGLQLLFYSVGIGQISSEVPQNLSASRPQDRQFILSSKKLLLSDSGFYLCAWSLRAEAFFGQGTRLTVV.

This rearrangement joins TRBV2 to TRBJ2-3, with 13 bases aligning to TRBD2. With 6 bases clipped from V and 2 bases from J, the junction kept 5 bases outside the gene matches. The germline CDR1 and CDR2 sequences are SNHLY and FYNNEI. The CDR3 contains 16 residues. The CDR3 is CASRRLAGGYTDTQYF. The CDR3 DNA follows: TGTGCCAGCAGGAGACTAGCGGGGGGTTACACAGATACGCAGTATTTT. The whole variable domain, remainder taken from reference TRBV2 and TRBJ2-3, is EPEVTQTPSHQVTQMGQEVILRCVPISNHLYFYWYRQILGQKVEFLVSFYNNEISEKSEIFDDQFSVERPDGSNFTLKIRSTKLEDSAMYFCASRRLAGGYTDTQYFGPGTRLTVL.

V and J are TRBV7-3 and TRBJ1-1; D perhaps matches TRBD1 (6 bases). Trimming removed 4 bases from V and 8 bases from J, with 17 bases in between. The CDR3 covers 14 residues. From germline, CDR1 is SGHTA and CDR2 FQGTGA. In nucleotides, the CDR3 is TGTGCCAGCAGCTCAAAGGCGGGAGGGACAGAAGCTTTCTTT. It codes for CASSSKAGGTEAFF.

The chain combines TRBV5-8 with TRBJ2-1; D remains unclear. Germline-derived CDR1 and CDR2 are SGHTS and YDEGEE. This CDR3 has 15 amino acids. Trimming left V 0 bases short and J 0 bases short, with 7 bases between. As DNA, the CDR3 is TGTGCCAGCAGCTTGGGACTGAGCTCCTACAATGAGCAGTTCTTC. It specifies CASSLGLSSYNEQFF.

This clone was counted a few times. V gene TRBV7-2 combines with J gene TRBJ2-1, with 15 bases fitting TRBD2. V shed 1 base, J shed 2 bases, and the junction held 3 bases outside the gene matches. Germline CDR1 SGHTA, CDR2 FQGNSA. The CDR3 spans 18 residues. DNA for the CDR3: TGTGCCAGCAGCTTAGTGGGACTAGCGGGGGGCGCCTACAATGAGCAGTTCTTC. It codes for CASSLVGLAGGAYNEQFF.

The rearrangement uses TRBV28 and TRBJ1-2; no reliable D call. V was shortened by 6 bases and J by 5 bases, with 16 bases between the two germline ends. From germline, CDR1 is MDHEN and CDR2 SYDVKM. This CDR3 contains 14 residues. CDR3 protein: CASSLKVSSYGYTF. Here the CDR3 DNA reads TGTGCCAGCAGCCTCAAGGTCTCGAGTTATGGCTACACCTTC.

V usage is TRBV27 and J usage is TRBJ2-3; D remains ambiguous. This CDR3 comprises 13 residues. Germline values: CDR1 MNHEY, CDR2 SMNVEV (reference sequence). Trimming pared 6 bases from V and 6 bases from J, leaving 13 bases between. For the CDR3, the DNA is TGTGCCAGCAGCTTAGGACGATTTGATACGCAGTATTTT. Its protein is CASSLGRFDTQYF.

The rearrangement uses TRBV11-2 and TRBJ1-6, with 7 bases aligning to TRBD1. CDR1 SGHAT and CDR2 FQNNGV come from the germline V gene. V was clipped by 5 bases and J by 9 bases; unmatched bases: 10. CDR3 length equals 15 residues. In DNA, the CDR3 is TGTGCCAGCAGCCCCACCGACAGGGTTAGTTCACCCCTCCACTTT. It yields the protein CASSPTDRVSSPLHF. The whole variable domain, filled in from reference TRBV11-2 and TRBJ1-6, reads EAGVAQSPRYKIIEKRQSVAFWCNPISGHATLYWYQQILGQGPKLLIQFQNNGVVDDSQLPKDRFSAERLKGVDSTLKIQPAKLEDSAVYLCASSPTDRVSSPLHFGNGTRLTVT.

This chain connects TRBV27 to TRBJ1-6; D gene uncertain. Deletions cut 2 bases from V and 14 bases from J, with 7 bases between. Germline CDR1 reads MNHEY; CDR2 reads SMNVEV (reference sequence). The CDR3 consists of 11 residues. The CDR3 DNA sequence: TGTGCCAGCAGTTTAGGAGGAACCCTCCACTTT. It is translated as CASSLGGTLHF.

The rearrangement uses TRBV28 and TRBJ2-7; possibly TRBD2 for D (7 bases). The CDR3 covers 13 residues. Germline CDR1 MDHEN, CDR2 SYDVKM. Trimming removed 7 bases at V and 2 bases at J, with 12 bases between. The CDR3 sequence is CASNRGGTYEQYF. CDR3 in DNA: TGTGCCAGCAATAGGGGGGGAACCTACGAGCAGTACTTC.

The CDR3 DNA reads as TGTGCCAGCAGCTTGGGACCTACTACGGAGCAGTACTTC. Protein product: CASSLGPTTEQYF. This rearrangement joins TRBV5-6 to TRBJ2-7, with D uncertain. The V end was cut by 0 bases, the J end by 7 bases, with 11 bases between. The CDR3 is 13 amino acids. Germline V gene sequence: CDR1 SGHDT, CDR2 YYEEEE.

The V call is TRBV7-9, the J call TRBJ1-1; 7 bases align to TRBD1. Germline CDR1 SEHNR, CDR2 FQNEAQ (reference sequence). This CDR3 has 12 amino acids. Trimming took 3 bases from V and 10 from J; bases not matched to a gene: 5. CDR3 sequence (DNA): TGTGCCAGCAGCTTGGGACAGAATGGAGCTTTCTTT. It yields the protein CASSLGQNGAFF.

V gene TRBV7-8 combines with J gene TRBJ2-3, with unresolved D. Trimming stripped 5 bases from V and 3 bases from J, with 12 bases between. CDR1 and CDR2 from the germline V gene are SGHVS and FQNEAQ. This CDR3 has 14 amino acids. This CDR3 reads CASSPTGHTDTQYF. DNA for the CDR3: TGTGCCAGCAGCCCCACGGGCCATACAGATACGCAGTATTTT.

The chain employs TRBV7-3 and TRBJ2-7; the match to TRBD1 covers 11 bases. The CDR3 sequence is 15 residues long. Germline V gene lookup returns CDR1 SGHTA and CDR2 FQGTGA. Trimming at V came to 5 bases and at J to 0 bases, leaving 3 bases not matched to a gene. CDR3: CASSAGQGGSYEQYF. The CDR3 bases are TGTGCCAGCAGCGCGGGACAGGGGGGCTCCTACGAGCAGTACTTC.